One T cell receptor beta chain is described in this entry. The antigen this receptor binds is unknown. It has no much larger one-base neighbor in the sample; base qualities were not kept. The sample originates from a study of T cell responses to AZD1222 COVID-19 vaccine (dated by TCRdb to about 2021). For the wider study: AZD1222 recipients whose second dose came at about 4 weeks and those whose second dose came at about 12 weeks were combined into one group, since spike-specific TCR depth and breadth did not differ between the two schedules. A total of 233 trial participants underwent TCR sequencing, of whom 200 to 220 had received two doses of AZD1222 and about 25 had received two doses of the MenACWY control vaccine. Enrollment into the trials was organized by age into subgroups of 18-55, 56-69 and 70-plus years, and those subgroups contained approximately 150, 30 and 60 TCR-sequenced participants, respectively. Study-level results and caveats: Most participants were white British and females outnumbered males, and the authors suggested that clonal diversity may have been underestimated. Because no samples from the day 14 peak response were available, repertoires could be characterized only after the peak T cell response. A significant rise in spike-specific TCR breadth and depth was observed after two AZD1222 doses relative to day 0 and relative to MenACWY recipients. The vaccine-associated CD4 TCRs covered the entire spike protein, and the dominant responses fell in regions 160-218 and 743-854. Reportedly, almost half of the unique spike-specific TCRs recognized epitopes lying outside the regions that are mutated in the B.1.351 and B.1.1.7 variants. In the small 56-69-year group, the increase in depth fell short of significance, most likely because of low power. Conclusions about previously exposed vaccinees are limited, since just five or six AZD1222 recipients were seropositive for SARS-CoV-2 at baseline.

The time point label corresponds to: baseline before first vaccination. Vaccinee samples came from UK trials COV001 and COV002, including a single-blind randomized controlled phase 2/3 trial of AZD1222 (ChAdOx1 nCoV-19) in healthy adults. Trial participant PBMC samples were collected at day 0 and day 28 after the second dose for TCRbeta chain sequencing. The CDR3 regions of human TCRbeta chains were analyzed by immunosequencing. For the original study's pipeline: TCRs in the repertoires were compared against a reference library of SARS-CoV-2-specific TCRs that had been generated with the MIRA antigen-specificity platform. Breadth was defined as the fraction of unique TCRs that were SARS-CoV-2-associated. Depth was defined as the fraction of total T cells that were SARS-CoV-2-associated. Each spike-specific TCR was assigned to its reactive spike region and to a CD4 or CD8 class using the MIRA data. Log10-transformed breadth and depth values were compared by one-way ANOVA with Sidak's multiple comparisons tests. What TCRdb holds here is the immuneACCESS table cut down to in-frame rearrangements. Part of the clones is not present; checked against another copy, under half of the missing clones reflect an unresolved V gene, and the others are unexplained. That table furnishes V, J and clone size, whereas the DNA furnished D and trimming. This sample has roughly 76,000 clones in its table, and around 86% of those were observed once. The ten largest clonotypes hold less than 3% of the sample.

The germline V gene (reference sequence) supplies CDR1 MNHEY and CDR2 SMNVEV. From cysteine to phenylalanine, the CDR3 is 16 amino acids long. The only DNA kept is the CDR3, 48 bases in frame from the first base. V loses 6 bases, J loses 6 bases, and the germline ends lie 23 bases apart. This sequence uses TRBV27 and TRBJ1-1; the D gene cannot be resolved reliably. The sequence was obtained from an adult in good health. The input for sequencing was peripheral blood, taken on day 0 of AZD1222 vaccination. The DNA sequence is given as TGTGCCAGCAGCTCAGAGTACAGCATGGGCAGTTCTGAAGCTTTCTTT. The translation is CASSSEYSMGSSEAFF.